These 24 T cell receptor beta chains were sequenced from one sample in a study of CD39 and CD103 CD8 tumor-infiltrating T cells. TCRdb's table, derived via immunoSEQ multiplex PCR, lists solely in-frame clones and lacks some. The sample has under 20,000 clones, around 90% seen once; the top ten hold roughly 4.2%. Sequencing input: CD8+ T cells sorted from blood. Documented subset: total memory CD8 T cells (CD45RA-CCR7+/-) from blood or uninvolved lymph node. Receptor source: a human donor with head and neck squamous cell carcinoma.

This chain links TRBV10-3 with TRBJ1-6; perhaps TRBD1 as D (5 bases). CDR1 is ENHRY, CDR2 SYGVKD, per germline. V was pared by 10 bases and J by 0 bases, with 13 bases between. The CDR3 has 15 residues. The CDR3 region is CATWGGSSYNSPLHF. The CDR3 coding sequence is TGTGCCACCTGGGGGGGGAGCTCCTATAATTCACCCCTCCACTTT.

The chain has TRBV7-9 and TRBJ1-4; 9 nucleotides match TRBD1. The J segment lost 3 bases and the V segment lost 5 bases, leaving 10 bases of the junction unmatched. CDR3 length equals 17 residues. Germline V gene sequence: CDR1 SEHNR, CDR2 FQNEAQ (reference sequence). The CDR3 spells CASSLYSGTGSNEKLFF. The DNA of the CDR3 is TGTGCCAGCAGCCTATACTCCGGGACAGGGTCTAATGAAAAACTGTTTTTT.

This chain links TRBV19 with TRBJ2-2; D might be TRBD1 or TRBD2, each matching 5 bases. Germline loops: CDR1 LNHDA, CDR2 SQIVND (reference sequence). V was pared by 3 bases and J by 5 bases, with 13 bases between. CDR3 length equals 15 residues. The CDR3 sequence: CASSISQWGTGELFF. The DNA of the CDR3 is TGTGCCAGTAGTATCAGCCAGTGGGGGACCGGGGAGCTGTTTTTT.

This clone is medium-sized. The rearrangement links TRBV6-6 to TRBJ1-1; weak D call: TRBD1 (5 bases). The CDR3 length is 13 residues. The germline V gene has CDR1 MNHNY and CDR2 SVGAGI (reference sequence). Deletions cut 0 bases from V and 9 bases from J, with 11 bases between. DNA for the CDR3: TGTGCCAGCAGTTACTCACAGACAGCCCAAGCTTTCTTT. Protein: CASSYSQTAQAFF.

With respect to this clone: The junction shows a germline mismatch at one end, possibly a read error. The rearrangement joins TRBV4-1 to TRBJ1-3; no clear D. The CDR3 runs 15 residues. Germline V gives CDR1 MGHRA, CDR2 YSYEKL. Here the CDR3 reads CASSQGDYSGNTIYF. CDR3 DNA: TGCGCCAGCAGTCAAGGCGATTACTCTGGAAACACCATATATTTT.

V usage is TRBV6-6 and J usage is TRBJ2-7; D is ambiguous. This CDR3 has 13 amino acids. Trimming shortened V by 0 bases and J by 4 bases, and 7 bases separated the two germline ends. Germline assignment: CDR1 MNHNY and CDR2 SVGAGI (reference sequence). CDR3 sequence reads: CASSYSAGYEQYF. The DNA for the CDR3 is TGTGCCAGCAGTTACTCTGCCGGGTACGAGCAGTACTTC.

The genes are TRBV2 and TRBJ1-1; no firm D call. Between the trimmed V and J ends, which lost 6 bases and 4 bases, there was a span of 24 bases. CDR1 is SNHLY and CDR2 is FYNNEI in the germline V gene. The CDR3 has 17 amino acids. The chain's CDR3 is CASRKSLENVKFTEAFF. DNA for the CDR3: TGTGCCAGCAGGAAGTCTCTGGAGAATGTAAAATTCACTGAAGCTTTCTTT.

DNA for the CDR3: TGTGCCAGCAGAGCCGGGACAGGGTCTAATGAAAAACTGTTTTTT. This sequence encodes CASRAGTGSNEKLFF. The genes are TRBV6-1 and TRBJ1-4; 9 positions agree with TRBD1. Germline trimming cut 6 bases from V and 3 bases from J; bases unmatched to any gene: 5. Germline loops: CDR1 MNHNS, CDR2 SASEGT. The CDR3 is 15 amino acids.

This chain joins TRBV29-1 and TRBJ2-2; perhaps TRBD2 as D (5 bases). The CDR3 runs to 15 residues. V shed 7 bases and J shed 2 bases, with 17 bases lying between them. Germline CDR1 and CDR2: SQVTM and ANQGSEA. The CDR3 is CSASGLRANTGELFF. The CDR3, as DNA: TGCAGCGCCTCGGGGTTGAGGGCCAACACCGGGGAGCTGTTTTTT.

This chain connects TRBV19 to TRBJ1-1; D ambiguous. This CDR3 contains 15 residues. V lost 4 bases and J lost 3, with 15 bases in between. The germline V gene encodes CDR1 LNHDA and CDR2 SQIVND (reference sequence). The CDR3: CASSTSSAGYTEAFF. The CDR3, as DNA: TGTGCCAGTAGTACCTCCTCGGCTGGGTACACTGAAGCTTTCTTT.

V is TRBV15 and J is TRBJ1-6; weak D call: TRBD1 (5 bases). CDR3 size: 15 residues. CDR1 and CDR2 from the germline V gene are LNHNV and YYDKDF (reference sequence). The V end lost 0 bases, the J end lost 10 bases, and 13 bases lay between the germline ends. The CDR3 DNA reads TGTGCCACCAGCAGAGATCTAGGACATCAGTCACCCCTCCACTTT. Translated: CATSRDLGHQSPLHF.

This clone was seen only once. The chain couples TRBV7-9 to TRBJ2-3; D may be TRBD1 or TRBD2 (5 bases each). V was trimmed by 1 base and J by 5 bases, leaving 16 bases between them. The CDR3 has 16 residues. Per germline, CDR1 SEHNR and CDR2 FQNEAQ (reference sequence). CDR3 residues: CASSLDGTRSEDTQYF. The DNA of the CDR3 is TGTGCCAGCAGCTTAGACGGGACGCGATCTGAAGATACGCAGTATTTT.

This chain uses TRBV7-2 with TRBJ2-7; D remains unclear. This CDR3 is 11 amino acids long. The V gene lost 6 bases and the J gene lost 4 bases, with 7 bases spanning the gap. CDR1 is SGHTA, CDR2 FQGNSA, per germline. CDR3 DNA sequence: TGTGCCAGCAGACTCATGTACGAGCAGTACTTC. Encoded protein: CASRLMYEQYF. Looking up the rest from reference TRBV7-2 and TRBJ2-7 gives the full variable domain: GAGVSQSPSNKVTEKGKDVELRCDPISGHTALYWYRQSLGQGLEFLIYFQGNSAPDKSGLPSDRFSAERTGGSVSTLTIQRTQQEDSAVYLCASRLMYEQYFGPGTRLTVT.

The CDR3 loop reads CASSETGLGNTIYF. Written as DNA, the CDR3 is TGTGCCAGCAGTGAAACAGGGCTAGGAAACACCATATATTTT. The rearrangement joins TRBV6-1 to TRBJ1-3, with D perhaps TRBD1 (6 bases). The CDR3 length is 14 residues. Germline values: CDR1 MNHNS, CDR2 SASEGT. V lost 2 bases and J 4 bases, leaving 9 bases between the germline ends.

The CDR3 DNA follows: TGTGCCAGTAGTCTTTCGGCTTCCTACGAGCAGTACTTC. Translated, it gives CASSLSASYEQYF. The chain carries TRBV19 and TRBJ2-7; D is undetermined. The V end lost 5 bases, the J end lost 1 base, and 9 bases lay between the germline ends. The CDR3 sequence is 13 residues long. Germline V gene sequence: CDR1 LNHDA, CDR2 SQIVND (reference sequence).

Only one count was recorded for this clone. V usage is TRBV6-5 and J usage is TRBJ2-3, with D hard to call. Per germline, CDR1 MNHEY and CDR2 SVGAGI. The ends were cut back, 2 bases at V and 0 bases at J, with 12 bases in the middle. The CDR3 spans 16 residues. The CDR3 DNA is TGTGCCAGCAGTTACAGTGGAGAACCTAGCACAGATACGCAGTATTTT. Protein sequence: CASSYSGEPSTDTQYF.

The chain combines TRBV9 with TRBJ2-3, with unresolved D. Deletions cut 0 bases from V and 1 base from J, with 12 bases between. From germline, CDR1 is SGDLS and CDR2 YYNGEE. There are 16 residues in the CDR3. CDR3 coding DNA: TGTGCCAGCAGCGTAGAGTCGCGGACCGGCACAGATACGCAGTATTTT. Protein: CASSVESRTGTDTQYF.

This chain joins TRBV4-1 and TRBJ1-1; the D is unclear. This CDR3 has 12 residues. Trimming pared 3 bases from V and 7 bases from J, leaving 9 bases between. In germline, CDR1 is MGHRA, CDR2 YSYEKL. The CDR3 loop reads CASSQYPGEAFF. In DNA, the CDR3 is TGCGCCAGCAGCCAGTACCCCGGTGAAGCTTTCTTT.

V is TRBV7-9 and J is TRBJ2-1; 10 bases are shared with TRBD1. The V segment lost 5 bases and the J segment 4 bases; nucleotides outside the gene matches: 2. CDR3 length: 14 amino acids. From germline, CDR1 is SEHNR and CDR2 FQNEAQ (reference sequence). CDR3: CASSLGQGYNEQFF. The CDR3 DNA follows: TGTGCCAGCAGCCTGGGACAGGGGTACAATGAGCAGTTCTTC.

The rearrangement joins TRBV4-1 to TRBJ2-7; 10 bases are a match to TRBD2. Germline CDR1 MGHRA, CDR2 YSYEKL. The CDR3 sequence is 15 residues long. Germline trimming cut 4 bases from V and 4 bases from J; bases unmatched to any gene: 7. This CDR3 reads CASSRLTSGVYEQYF. The CDR3 DNA is TGCGCCAGCAGCCGCCTCACTAGCGGGGTGTACGAGCAGTACTTC.

The chain combines TRBV4-1 with TRBJ2-1; 12 bases match TRBD1. The J segment lost 8 bases and the V segment lost 1 base, leaving 9 bases of the junction unmatched. Germline assignment: CDR1 MGHRA and CDR2 YSYEKL. The CDR3 covers 17 residues. The CDR3 DNA follows: TGCGCCAGCAGCCAAGCGGCCGGGACAGGGGGCTTCGATGAGCAGTTCTTC. Translating gives CASSQAAGTGGFDEQFF.

The chain employs TRBV28 and TRBJ2-3, with D possibly TRBD1 on 5 matching bases. CDR1 is MDHEN, CDR2 SYDVKM, per germline. The V gene lost 3 bases and the J gene lost 0 bases, with 13 bases spanning the gap. There are 16 residues in the CDR3. The CDR3 region is CASSFPARASTDTQYF. The CDR3, as DNA: TGTGCCAGCAGTTTTCCGGCCAGGGCTAGCACAGATACGCAGTATTTT.

The genes are TRBV10-3 and TRBJ1-1; 7 nucleotides line up with TRBD1. This CDR3 is built from 14 residues. V lost 2 bases, J lost 4 bases, and 4 bases stayed unmatched. From germline, CDR1 is ENHRY and CDR2 SYGVKD. Written as DNA, the CDR3 is TGTGCCATCAGTGAGGGCAGGGGGGGCACTGAAGCTTTCTTT. It translates to CAISEGRGGTEAFF.

This clone was detected a few times. J is TRBJ2-1 and V is TRBV7-3; weak D call: TRBD2 (5 bases). The CDR3 has 13 amino acids. Trimming took off 5 bases at V and 7 bases at J, with 12 bases between the two ends. Per germline, CDR1 SGHTA and CDR2 FQGTGA. In DNA form, the CDR3 reads TGTGCCAGCAGCCCCCTCTCGGGGAATGAGCAGTTCTTC. Amino acids: CASSPLSGNEQFF.